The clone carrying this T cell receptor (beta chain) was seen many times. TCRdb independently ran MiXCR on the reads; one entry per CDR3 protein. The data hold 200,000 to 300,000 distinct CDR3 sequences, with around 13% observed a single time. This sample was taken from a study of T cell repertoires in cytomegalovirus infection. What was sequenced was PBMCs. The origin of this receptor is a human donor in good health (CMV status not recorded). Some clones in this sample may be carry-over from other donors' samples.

CDR3 loop: CASRGTGSIQYF. CDR3 in DNA: TGTGCCAGCAGGGGGACAGGGTCCATTCAGTACTTC. The gene calls are TRBV7-2 and TRBJ2-4; TRBD1 matches at 9 bases. There are 12 residues in the CDR3. Germline lookup yields CDR1 SGHTA and CDR2 FQGNSA. J gave up 9 bases and V 6 bases, and 3 bases lay outside the gene matches.